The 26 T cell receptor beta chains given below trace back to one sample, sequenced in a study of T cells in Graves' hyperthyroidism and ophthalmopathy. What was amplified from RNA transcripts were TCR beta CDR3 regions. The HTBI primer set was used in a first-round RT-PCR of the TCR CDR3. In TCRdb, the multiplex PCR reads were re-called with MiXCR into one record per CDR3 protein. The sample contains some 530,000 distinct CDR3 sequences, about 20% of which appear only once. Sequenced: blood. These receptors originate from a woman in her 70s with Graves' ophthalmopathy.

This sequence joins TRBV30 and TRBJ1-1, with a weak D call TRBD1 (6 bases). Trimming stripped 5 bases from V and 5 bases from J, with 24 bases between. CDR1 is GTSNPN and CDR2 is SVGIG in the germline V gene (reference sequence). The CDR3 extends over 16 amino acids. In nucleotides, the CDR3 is TGTGCCTGGGACAACCACAGGGAACCGAAGAGGACTGAAGCTTTCTTT. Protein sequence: CAWDNHREPKRTEAFF.

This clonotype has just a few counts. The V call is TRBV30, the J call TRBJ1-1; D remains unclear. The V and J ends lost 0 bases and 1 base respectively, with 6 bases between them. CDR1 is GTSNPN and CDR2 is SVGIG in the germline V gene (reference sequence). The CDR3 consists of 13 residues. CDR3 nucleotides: TGTGCCTGGAGTGTGGATCAGAACACTGAAGCTTTCTTT. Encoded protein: CAWSVDQNTEAFF.

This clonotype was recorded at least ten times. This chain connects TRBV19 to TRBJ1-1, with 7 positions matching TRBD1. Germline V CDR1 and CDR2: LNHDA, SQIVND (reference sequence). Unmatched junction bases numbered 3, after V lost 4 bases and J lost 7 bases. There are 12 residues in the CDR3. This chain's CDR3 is CASSRQGNEAFF. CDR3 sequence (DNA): TGTGCCAGTAGTAGACAGGGAAATGAAGCTTTCTTT.

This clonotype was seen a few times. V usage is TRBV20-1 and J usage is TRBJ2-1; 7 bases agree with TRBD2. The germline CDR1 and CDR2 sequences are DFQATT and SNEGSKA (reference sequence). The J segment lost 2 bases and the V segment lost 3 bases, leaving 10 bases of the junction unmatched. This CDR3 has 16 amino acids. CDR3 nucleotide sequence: TGCAGTGCTAGGTCTCGCGGGAGTCCAACCTACAATGAGCAGTTCTTC. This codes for CSARSRGSPTYNEQFF.

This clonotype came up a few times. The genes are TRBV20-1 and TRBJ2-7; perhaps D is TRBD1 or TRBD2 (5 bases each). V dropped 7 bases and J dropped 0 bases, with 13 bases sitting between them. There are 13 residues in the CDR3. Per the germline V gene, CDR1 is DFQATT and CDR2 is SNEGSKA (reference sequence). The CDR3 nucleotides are TGCAGTGTTGCCCGGGACCACTCCTACGAGCAGTACTTC. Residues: CSVARDHSYEQYF.

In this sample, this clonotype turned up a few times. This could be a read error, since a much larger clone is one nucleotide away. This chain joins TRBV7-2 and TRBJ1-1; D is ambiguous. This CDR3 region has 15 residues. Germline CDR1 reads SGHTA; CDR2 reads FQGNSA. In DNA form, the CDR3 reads TGTGCCAGCAGCTTAGCGGTCCGACCTAACACTGAAGCTTCCTTT. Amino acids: CASSLAVRPNTEASF.

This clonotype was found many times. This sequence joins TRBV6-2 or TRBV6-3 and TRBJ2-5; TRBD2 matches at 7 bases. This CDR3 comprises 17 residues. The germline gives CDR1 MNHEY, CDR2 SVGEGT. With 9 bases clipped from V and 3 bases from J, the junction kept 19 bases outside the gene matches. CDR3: CARFPGGRGSGEETQYF. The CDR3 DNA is TGTGCCAGATTCCCAGGCGGGAGAGGGTCGGGAGAAGAGACCCAGTACTTC.

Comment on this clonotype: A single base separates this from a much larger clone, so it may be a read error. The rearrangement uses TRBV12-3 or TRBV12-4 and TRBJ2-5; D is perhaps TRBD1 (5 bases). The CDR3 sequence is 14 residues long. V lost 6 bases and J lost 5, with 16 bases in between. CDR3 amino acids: CASRETWGGETQYF. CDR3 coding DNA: TGTGCCAGCAGAGAAACATGGGGCGGTGAGACCCAGTACTTC.

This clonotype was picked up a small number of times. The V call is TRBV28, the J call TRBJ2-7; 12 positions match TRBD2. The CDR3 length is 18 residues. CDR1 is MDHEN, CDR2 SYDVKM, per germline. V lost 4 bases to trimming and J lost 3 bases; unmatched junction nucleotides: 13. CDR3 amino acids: CASSWGETSGGHFYEQYF. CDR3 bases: TGTGCCAGCAGTTGGGGGGAGACTAGCGGGGGACACTTCTACGAGCAGTACTTC.

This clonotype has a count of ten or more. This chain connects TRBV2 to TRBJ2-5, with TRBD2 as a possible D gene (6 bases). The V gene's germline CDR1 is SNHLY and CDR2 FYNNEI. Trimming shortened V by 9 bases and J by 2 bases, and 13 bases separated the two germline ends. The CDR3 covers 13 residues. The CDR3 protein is CASTMGGQETQYF. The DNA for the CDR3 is TGTGCCAGTACCATGGGGGGACAAGAGACCCAGTACTTC.

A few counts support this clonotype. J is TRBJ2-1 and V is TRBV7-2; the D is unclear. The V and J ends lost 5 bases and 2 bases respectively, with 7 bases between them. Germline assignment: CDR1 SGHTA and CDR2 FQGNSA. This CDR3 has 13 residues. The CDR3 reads CASSPQAYNEQFF. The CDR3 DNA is TGTGCCAGCAGCCCCCAAGCCTACAATGAGCAGTTCTTC.

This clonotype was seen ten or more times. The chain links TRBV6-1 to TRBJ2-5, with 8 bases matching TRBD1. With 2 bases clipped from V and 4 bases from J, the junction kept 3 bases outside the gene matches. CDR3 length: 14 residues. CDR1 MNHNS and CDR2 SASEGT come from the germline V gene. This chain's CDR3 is CASSEYGQGETQYF. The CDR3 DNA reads TGTGCCAGCAGTGAATACGGACAGGGAGAGACCCAGTACTTC.

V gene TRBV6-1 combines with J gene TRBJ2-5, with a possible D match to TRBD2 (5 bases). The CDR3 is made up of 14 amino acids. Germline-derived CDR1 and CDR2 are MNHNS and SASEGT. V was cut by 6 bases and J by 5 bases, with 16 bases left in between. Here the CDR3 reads CASSLWRSWETQYF. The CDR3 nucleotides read TGTGCCAGCAGCCTCTGGAGGAGTTGGGAGACCCAGTACTTC.

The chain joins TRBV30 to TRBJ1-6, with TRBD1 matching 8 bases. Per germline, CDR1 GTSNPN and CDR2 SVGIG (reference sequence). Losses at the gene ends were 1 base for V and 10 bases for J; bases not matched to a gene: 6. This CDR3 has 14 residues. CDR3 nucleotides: TGTGCCTGGAGTGCTGGACAGGGCGACTCACCCCTCCACTTT. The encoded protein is CAWSAGQGDSPLHF.

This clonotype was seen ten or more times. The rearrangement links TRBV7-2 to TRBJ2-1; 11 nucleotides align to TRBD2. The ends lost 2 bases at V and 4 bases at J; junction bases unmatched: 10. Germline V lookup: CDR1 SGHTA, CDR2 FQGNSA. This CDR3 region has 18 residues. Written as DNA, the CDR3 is TGTGCCAGCAGCTTATGGCTGACTAGCGGGGAGGGGTACAATGAGCAGTTCTTC. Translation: CASSLWLTSGEGYNEQFF.

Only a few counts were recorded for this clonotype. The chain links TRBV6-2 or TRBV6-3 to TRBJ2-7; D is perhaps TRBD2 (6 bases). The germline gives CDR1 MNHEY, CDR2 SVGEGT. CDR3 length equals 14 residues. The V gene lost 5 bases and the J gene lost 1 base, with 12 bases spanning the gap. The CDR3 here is CASSTGGLSYEQYF. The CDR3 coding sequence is TGTGCCAGCAGTACCGGAGGGTTGTCCTACGAGCAGTACTTC.

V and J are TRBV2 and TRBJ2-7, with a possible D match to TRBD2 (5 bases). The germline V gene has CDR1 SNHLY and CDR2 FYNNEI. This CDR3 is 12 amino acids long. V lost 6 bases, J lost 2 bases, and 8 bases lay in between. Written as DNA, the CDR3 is TGTGCCAGCAGGGAGGACGCCTACGAGCAGTACTTC. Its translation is CASREDAYEQYF.

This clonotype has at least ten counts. CDR3 nucleotides: TGTGCCAGCAGTCGCCTCGGGACAGGGGGAAATGAGCAGTTCTTC. This encodes CASSRLGTGGNEQFF. The chain carries TRBV12-3 or TRBV12-4 and TRBJ2-1; TRBD1 agrees at 11 bases. This CDR3 has 15 residues. V trimming: 5 bases; J trimming: 7 bases; junction bases outside the gene matches: 7.

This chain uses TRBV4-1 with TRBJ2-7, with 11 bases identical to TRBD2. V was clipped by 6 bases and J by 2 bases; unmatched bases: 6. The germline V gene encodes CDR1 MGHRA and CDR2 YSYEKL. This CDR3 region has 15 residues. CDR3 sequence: CASRPLAGDPYEQYF. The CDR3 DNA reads TGCGCCAGCAGACCACTAGCGGGAGATCCCTACGAGCAGTACTTC.

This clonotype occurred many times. The DNA for the CDR3 is TGTGCCAGCAGTTTAGTCGGGGGCCTTCAGCCCCAGCATTTT. Translated: CASSLVGGLQPQHF. The chain couples TRBV12-3 or TRBV12-4 to TRBJ1-5; perhaps TRBD1 as D (6 bases). V was trimmed by 1 base and J by 6 bases, leaving 10 bases between them. CDR3 size: 14 residues.

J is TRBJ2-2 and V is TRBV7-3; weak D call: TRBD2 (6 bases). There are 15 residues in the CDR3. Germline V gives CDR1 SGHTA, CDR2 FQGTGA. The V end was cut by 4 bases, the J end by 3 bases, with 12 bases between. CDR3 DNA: TGTGCCAGCAGCTCAACGGGGGTGGACACCGGGGAGCTGTTTTTT. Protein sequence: CASSSTGVDTGELFF.

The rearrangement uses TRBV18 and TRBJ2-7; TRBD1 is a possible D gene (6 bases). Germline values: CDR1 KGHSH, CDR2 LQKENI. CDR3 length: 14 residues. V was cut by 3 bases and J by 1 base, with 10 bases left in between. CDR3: CASSPQQGSYEQYF. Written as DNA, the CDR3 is TGTGCCAGCTCACCGCAACAGGGTTCCTACGAGCAGTACTTC. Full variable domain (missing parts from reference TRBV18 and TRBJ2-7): NAGVMQNPRHLVRRRGQEARLRCSPMKGHSHVYWYRQLPEEGLKFMVYLQKENIIDESGMPKERFSAEFPKEGPSILRIQQVVRGDSAAYFCASSPQQGSYEQYFGPGTRLTVT.

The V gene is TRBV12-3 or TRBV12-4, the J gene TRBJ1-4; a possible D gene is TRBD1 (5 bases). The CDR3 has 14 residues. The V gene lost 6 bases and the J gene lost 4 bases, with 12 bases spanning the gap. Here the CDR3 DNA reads TGTGCCAGCAGGGTTGAGGGGATTAATGAAAAACTGTTTTTT. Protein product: CASRVEGINEKLFF.

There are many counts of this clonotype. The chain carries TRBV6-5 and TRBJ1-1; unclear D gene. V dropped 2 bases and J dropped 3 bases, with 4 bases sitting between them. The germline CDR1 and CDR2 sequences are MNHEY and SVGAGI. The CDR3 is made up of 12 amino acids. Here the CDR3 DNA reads TGTGCCAGCAGTTACAGGGACACTGAAGCTTTCTTT. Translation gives CASSYRDTEAFF.

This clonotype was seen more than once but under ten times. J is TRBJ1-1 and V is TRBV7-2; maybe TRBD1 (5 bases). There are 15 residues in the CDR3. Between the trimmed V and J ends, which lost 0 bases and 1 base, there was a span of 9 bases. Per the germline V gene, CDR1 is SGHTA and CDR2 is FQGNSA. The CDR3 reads CASSLAPGTNTEAFF. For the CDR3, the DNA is TGTGCCAGCAGCTTAGCGCCAGGGACGAACACTGAAGCTTTCTTT.

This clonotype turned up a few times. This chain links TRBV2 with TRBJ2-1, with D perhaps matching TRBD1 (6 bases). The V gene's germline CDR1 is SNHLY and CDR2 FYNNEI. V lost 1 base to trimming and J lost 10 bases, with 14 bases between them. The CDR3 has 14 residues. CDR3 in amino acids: CASSEEGGTAEQFF. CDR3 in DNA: TGTGCCAGCAGTGAAGAAGGGGGTACAGCCGAGCAGTTCTTC.